This is a list of T cell receptor beta chains from one sample in a study of blood T cells in healthy people across ages. TCRdb re-analysed the 5' RACE reads in MiXCR, keeping a single row per CDR3 protein. This table has approximately 820,000 distinct CDR3 sequences, roughly 44% appearing once. Material for sequencing was blood. The receptors were sampled from a man in his 60s in good health. Both conserved end residues are part of each CDR3. The order of the fields is clone size, V gene, D gene, J gene, CDR3 DNA, CDR3 protein. D genes are given only for firm matches. For some rows the clone size is stated as once, few or many, or as a class when expanded; others skip it.

>NA|TRBV6-1|NA|TRBJ2-6
TGTGCCAGCGGATTTTACAGGGCTGGGGCCAACGTCCTGACTTTC
CASGFYRAGANVLTF
>NA|TRBV7-2|NA|TRBJ2-3
TGTGCCAGCAGCCTTTCGGGGTTCGATACGCAGTATTTT
CASSLSGFDTQYF
>many|TRBV15|NA|TRBJ2-1
TGTGCCACCTCCTCGGTCCGAAGGGTCGATGAGCAGTTCTTC
CATSSVRRVDEQFF
>NA|TRBV7-2|NA|TRBJ2-5
TGTGCCAGCATCTCATGGGCCGGGGAGACCCAGTACTTC
CASISWAGETQYF
>NA|TRBV5-6|TRBD1|TRBJ1-2
TGTGCCAGCAGCTTTGGGACAGGGAATGGCTACACCTTC
CASSFGTGNGYTF
>few|TRBV20-1|NA|TRBJ2-7
TGCAGTGCTAGACGTGGGGCGCTAAATACCTACGAGCAGTACTTC
CSARRGALNTYEQYF
>NA|TRBV12-3/TRBV12-4|NA|TRBJ1-1
TGTGCCAGCAGCCAGACCCGAGGGGGGAACACTGAAGCTTTCTTT
CASSQTRGGNTEAFF
>NA|TRBV6-1|TRBD1|TRBJ1-2
TGTGCCAGCAGTCCCGCACCCTCAACAGGGGAGCTCTATGGCTACACCTTC
CASSPAPSTGELYGYTF
>NA|TRBV12-3/TRBV12-4|NA|TRBJ2-2
TGTGCCAGCAGGCCCCGGGGCCAGAACACCGGGGAGCTGTTTTTT
CASRPRGQNTGELFF
>few|TRBV7-2|NA|TRBJ2-5
TGTGCCAGCAGCGGCTATGGTGTGACCCAGTACTTC
CASSGYGVTQYF
>few|TRBV21-1|NA|TRBJ2-2
TGTGCCAGCTCCGGAATATTTCCTCCCTGGAACACCGGGGAGCTGTTTTTT
CASSGIFPPWNTGELFF
>few|TRBV7-2|NA|TRBJ2-5
TGTGCCAGCAGCTTGGAGGGGGGGCCGGAGACCCAGTACTTC
CASSLEGGPETQYF
>NA|TRBV12-3/TRBV12-4|TRBD1|TRBJ1-2
TGTGCCAGCAGTTTATTCGGGACAGGGAATGGCTACACCTTC
CASSLFGTGNGYTF
>NA|TRBV7-7|TRBD1|TRBJ1-2
TGTGCTAGCAGCTTAGCCCCTGGACAGGGGCGTTATGGCTACACCTTC
CASSLAPGQGRYGYTF
>few|TRBV18|NA|TRBJ2-1
TGTGCCAGCTCACCTTCGGGGCCTACATCATCCTACGAGCAGTTCTTC
CASSPSGPTSSYEQFF
>NA|TRBV3-1|NA|TRBJ2-5
TGTGCCAGCAGTCGGGACACCCGACAAGAGACCCAGTACTTC
CASSRDTRQETQYF
>NA|TRBV10-2|TRBD1|TRBJ2-3
TGCGCCAGCAGTGCTTCGGACAGGGGCACAGATACGCAGTATTTT
CASSASDRGTDTQYF
>NA|TRBV7-8|TRBD1|TRBJ1-1
TGTGCCAGCAGGAAGGACAGGTATAACACTGAAGCTTTCTTT
CASRKDRYNTEAFF
>NA|TRBV12-3/TRBV12-4|TRBD1|TRBJ1-4
TGTGCCAGCAGTCAGACAGGGAATAATGAAAAACTGTTTTTT
CASSQTGNNEKLFF
>many|TRBV20-1|TRBD2|TRBJ2-5
TGCAGTGCAGGCCGGGGGGGGTCAGAGACCCAGTACTTC
CSAGRGGSETQYF
>NA|TRBV7-2|NA|TRBJ2-3
TGTGCCAGCAGCTCCCGGACGACGAGCAGGGATACGCAGTATTTT
CASSSRTTSRDTQYF
>NA|TRBV15|TRBD1|TRBJ2-7
TGTGCCACCAGCAGCCGGGACAGTGCCTGCGAGCAGTACTTC
CATSSRDSACEQYF
>few|TRBV5-1|NA|TRBJ1-2
TGCGCCAGCAGCTTCGAGGGTTTGGATGGCTACACCTTC
CASSFEGLDGYTF
>NA|TRBV10-3|TRBD2|TRBJ2-1
TGTGCCATCAGTTTAGCGGGGGGACCCATTGAGCAGTTCTTC
CAISLAGGPIEQFF
>few|TRBV24-1|NA|TRBJ1-1
TGTGCCACCAGTCAGAGAAACACTGAAGCTTTCTTT
CATSQRNTEAFF
>NA|TRBV27|NA|TRBJ1-2
TGTGCCAGCAGTTCATTATGGGCCAACCCCGGACAGATCAAGGGCTACACCTTC
CASSSLWANPGQIKGYTF